This passage covers 11 T cell receptor beta chains from one sample sequenced in a study of vaccination effects on CD4 cells after COVID-19. Which antigens these TCRs recognize remains unknown. Sequenced by immunoSEQ multiplex PCR; TCRdb stores in-frame clones only, minus some. The repertoire holds over 60,000 clones, with 70% to 85% as singletons. Sequencing was preceded by expansion of antigen-specific CD4+ T cells with viral peptide pools in the ViraFEST assay. Having been cultured for roughly 11 days, the cells underwent CD4+ T cell isolation. Vaccination of participants consisted of two doses of either the BNT162b2 or mRNA-1273 vaccine. Sequencing used CD4+ T cells from PBMCs cultured with HCoV-229E spike peptides, obtained after COVID-19 vaccination. The receptor set was obtained from a human donor who received a COVID-19 vaccine.

The J gene is TRBJ1-1, the V gene TRBV5-1; maybe TRBD1 (5 bases). V shed 0 bases and J shed 1 base, with 7 bases lying between them. CDR3 length: 14 residues. Germline lookup yields CDR1 SGHRS and CDR2 YFSETQ. This CDR3 reads CASSLAGKNTEAFF. The CDR3 DNA reads as TGCGCCAGCAGCTTGGCAGGGAAGAACACTGAAGCTTTCTTT.

The chain employs TRBV5-1 and TRBJ1-4; 10 positions match TRBD1. This CDR3 region has 14 residues. The trim removed 5 bases at V and 8 bases at J, leaving 6 bases unmatched. Germline V lookup: CDR1 SGHRS, CDR2 YFSETQ. CDR3 DNA sequence: TGCGCCAGCAGAACCGGGACAGGGGACGAAAAACTGTTTTTT. As protein: CASRTGTGDEKLFF.

The rearrangement joins TRBV29-1 to TRBJ1-2, with no clear D. Between the trimmed V and J ends, which lost 4 bases and 4 bases, there was a span of 10 bases. The CDR3 is 12 amino acids. Germline V gene data show CDR1 as SQVTM and CDR2 as ANQGSEA. In DNA form, the CDR3 reads TGCAGCGTTGGTTCTGATACCTATGGCTACACCTTC. It encodes CSVGSDTYGYTF. Full variable domain (remainder filled in from reference TRBV29-1 and TRBJ1-2): SAVISQKPSRDICQRGTSLTIQCQVDSQVTMMFWYRQQPGQSLTLIATANQGSEATYESGFVIDKFPISRPNLTFSTLTVSNMSPEDSSIYLCSVGSDTYGYTFGSGTRLTVV.

This chain joins TRBV12-3 or TRBV12-4 and TRBJ2-5, with D maybe TRBD2 (5 bases). The V end was cut by 6 bases, the J end by 1 base, with 6 bases between. CDR3 length equals 12 residues. This CDR3 is CASREGQETQYF. The CDR3 region has the DNA TGTGCCAGCAGAGAGGGCCAAGAGACCCAGTACTTC.

The chain links TRBV28 to TRBJ2-7, with TRBD2 matching 10 bases. Trimming at V came to 5 bases and at J to 2 bases, leaving 9 bases not matched to a gene. CDR3 length equals 16 residues. CDR1 and CDR2 from the germline V gene are MDHEN and SYDVKM. Here the CDR3 DNA reads TGTGCCAGCAGTCCCCGGGGTAGCGGGGGGACCTACGAGCAGTACGTC. This codes for CASSPRGSGGTYEQYV.

The chain carries TRBV4-1 and TRBJ1-4; maybe TRBD1 (6 bases). The CDR3 runs 15 residues. Trimming removed 6 bases from V and 3 bases from J, with 14 bases in between. Germline loops: CDR1 MGHRA, CDR2 YSYEKL. The CDR3 nucleotides are TGCGCCAGCAGTATTTCGGGGGGCCCTAATGAAAAACTGTTTTTT. It translates to CASSISGGPNEKLFF.

CDR3 in DNA: TGTGCCAGCAGTTATGGCAGCTCTGGGGCCAACGTCCTGACTTTC. This gives the protein CASSYGSSGANVLTF. The chain carries TRBV6-5 and TRBJ2-6; D unresolved. The CDR3 is 15 residues long. V gave up 3 bases and J gave up 0 bases, with 6 bases separating them. Germline V gene sequence: CDR1 MNHEY, CDR2 SVGAGI.

The gene calls are TRBV10-3 and TRBJ2-7; TRBD1 matches 9 bases. Germline V lookup: CDR1 ENHRY, CDR2 SYGVKD. The CDR3 sequence is 17 residues long. Trimming removed 3 bases from V and 2 bases from J; junction bases left unmatched: 11. The CDR3 here is CAISDLPTGGRTYEQYV. CDR3 sequence (DNA): TGTGCCATCAGTGACCTCCCGACAGGGGGGAGAACCTACGAGCAGTACGTC.

The V call is TRBV5-7, the J call TRBJ1-5, with TRBD1 as a possible D gene (6 bases). TRBV5-7 is an ORF for which the function is uncertain. The V end lost 0 bases, the J end lost 5 bases, and 15 bases lay between the germline ends. This CDR3 contains 16 residues. CDR3 nucleotides: TGTGCCAGCAGCTTGGCCTCGGGACATACCTATCAGCCCCAGCATTTT. Encoded protein: CASSLASGHTYQPQHF.

V is TRBV9 and J is TRBJ2-3, with D possibly being TRBD1 (5 bases). The CDR3 covers 13 residues. Trimming cost V 6 bases and J 0 bases, with 8 bases left between them. In germline, CDR1 is SGDLS, CDR2 YYNGEE. CDR3: CASNQGSTDTQYF. CDR3 in DNA: TGTGCCAGCAACCAGGGAAGCACAGATACGCAGTATTTT.

The rearrangement uses TRBV19 and TRBJ1-2, with D unresolved. Per germline, CDR1 LNHDA and CDR2 SQIVND (reference sequence). The CDR3 is made up of 12 amino acids. Trimming removed 5 bases from V and 3 bases from J, with 7 bases in between. The CDR3: CASSVEDYGYTF. CDR3 DNA: TGTGCCAGTAGTGTGGAGGACTATGGCTACACCTTC. The full variable domain, rest sourced from reference TRBV19 and TRBJ1-2, is DGGITQSPKYLFRKEGQNVTLSCEQNLNHDAMYWYRQDPGQGLRLIYYSQIVNDFQKGDIAEGYSVSREKKESFPLTVTSAQKNPTAFYLCASSVEDYGYTFGSGTRLTVV.